This T cell receptor (beta chain) was obtained from a study of OX40 agonist ivuxolimab in advanced cancers. Study-wide background: Ivuxolimab is a fully human IgG2 antibody that activates OX40 (CD134). Cancers in dose escalation were hepatocellular, melanoma, renal cell and head and neck. Of the patients, three showed partial responses, one with hepatocellular carcinoma and two with cutaneous melanoma.

Germline loops: CDR1 LNHDA, CDR2 SQIVND (reference sequence). V lost 5 bases and J lost 7; bases outside the gene matches: 7. The CDR3 sequence is 16 residues long. Some clones are missing from TCRdb's copy, which holds only in-frame ones; the method was immunoSEQ multiplex PCR. The table shows more than 80,000 clones, with roughly nine tenths occurring only once. The clonotype comes from an adult with an advanced solid tumor such as melanoma, head and neck, liver or kidney cancer. The chain carries TRBV19 and TRBJ1-6; 11 positions agree with TRBD1. Specimen: CD4+ or CD8+ T cells sorted from blood, collected in a trial of the OX40 agonist ivuxolimab. As DNA, the CDR3 is TGTGCCAGTAGTTTATCCGGGACAGGGGGAAATTCACCCCTCCACTTT. Amino acid sequence: CASSLSGTGGNSPLHF.